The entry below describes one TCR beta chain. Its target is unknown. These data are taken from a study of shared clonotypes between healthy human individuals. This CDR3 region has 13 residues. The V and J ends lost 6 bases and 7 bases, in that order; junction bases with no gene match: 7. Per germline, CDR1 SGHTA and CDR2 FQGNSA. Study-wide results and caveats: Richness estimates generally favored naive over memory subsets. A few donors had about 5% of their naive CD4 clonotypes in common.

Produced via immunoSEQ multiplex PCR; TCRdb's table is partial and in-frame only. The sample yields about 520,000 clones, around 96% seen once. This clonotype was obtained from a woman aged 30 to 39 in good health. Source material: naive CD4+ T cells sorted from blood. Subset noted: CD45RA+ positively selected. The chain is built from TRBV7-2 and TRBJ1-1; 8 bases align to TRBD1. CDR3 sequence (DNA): TGTGCCAGCAGTTTGGACAGGGTGAATGAAGCTTTCTTT. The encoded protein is CASSLDRVNEAFF.